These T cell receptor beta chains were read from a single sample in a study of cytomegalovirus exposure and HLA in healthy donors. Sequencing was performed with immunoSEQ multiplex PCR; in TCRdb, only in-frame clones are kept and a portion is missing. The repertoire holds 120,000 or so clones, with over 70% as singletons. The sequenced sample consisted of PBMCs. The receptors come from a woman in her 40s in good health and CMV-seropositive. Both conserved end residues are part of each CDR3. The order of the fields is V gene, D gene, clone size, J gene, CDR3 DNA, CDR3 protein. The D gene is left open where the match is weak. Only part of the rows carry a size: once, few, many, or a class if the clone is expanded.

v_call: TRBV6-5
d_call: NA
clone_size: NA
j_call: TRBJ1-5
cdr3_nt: TGTGCCAGCAGCTCCGACGGGTTGGGTCAGCCCCAGCATTTT
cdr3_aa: CASSSDGLGQPQHF

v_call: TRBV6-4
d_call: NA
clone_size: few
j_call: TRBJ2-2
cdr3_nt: TGTGCCAGCAGTGCGGGGAACACCGGGGAGCTGTTTTTT
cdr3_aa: CASSAGNTGELFF

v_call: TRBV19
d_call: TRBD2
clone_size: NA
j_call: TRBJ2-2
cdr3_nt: TGTGCCAGTAGTATAAGGCTAGCGGGGTACACCGGGGAGCTGTTTTTT
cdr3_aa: CASSIRLAGYTGELFF

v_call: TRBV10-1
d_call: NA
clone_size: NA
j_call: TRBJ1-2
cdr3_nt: TGCGCCAGCAGTAGGACGGTGGGGCCTAACTATGGCTACACCTTC
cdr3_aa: CASSRTVGPNYGYTF

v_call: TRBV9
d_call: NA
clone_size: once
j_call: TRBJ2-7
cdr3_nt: TGTGCCAGCAGCGTAGCAAGCGATTCCTACGAGCAGTACTTC
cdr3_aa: CASSVASDSYEQYF

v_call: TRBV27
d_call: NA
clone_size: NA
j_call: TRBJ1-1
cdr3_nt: TGTGCCAGCAGTTTATCGGGAGACACTGAAGCTTTCTTT
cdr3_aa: CASSLSGDTEAFF

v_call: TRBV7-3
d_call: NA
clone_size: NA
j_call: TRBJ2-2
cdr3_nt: TGTGCCAGCAGCTCTTACACCGGGGAGCTGTTTTTT
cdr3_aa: CASSSYTGELFF

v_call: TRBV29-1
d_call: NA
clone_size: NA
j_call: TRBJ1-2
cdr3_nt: TGCAGCGTTGAAGGCAGGTACCCCTCCTCCTATGGCTACACCTTC
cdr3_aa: CSVEGRYPSSYGYTF

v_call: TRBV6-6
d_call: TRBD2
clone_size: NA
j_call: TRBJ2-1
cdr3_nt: TGTGCCAGCAGCATACTCAGCGGGGTCGGGCAGTTCTTC
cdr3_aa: CASSILSGVGQFF

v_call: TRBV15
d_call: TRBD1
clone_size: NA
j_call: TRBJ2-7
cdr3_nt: TGTGCCACCCGGGGGACAGGGGTCCACGAGCAGTACTTC
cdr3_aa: CATRGTGVHEQYF

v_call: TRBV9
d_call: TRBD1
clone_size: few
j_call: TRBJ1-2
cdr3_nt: TGTGCCAGCAGCGTAGGAGCAGGACAGGGGAACTATGGCTACACCTTC
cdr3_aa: CASSVGAGQGNYGYTF

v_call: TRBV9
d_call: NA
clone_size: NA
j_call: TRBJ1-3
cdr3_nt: TGTGCCAGCAGCGAGAGGAGGGGCAACACCATATATTTT
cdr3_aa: CASSERRGNTIYF

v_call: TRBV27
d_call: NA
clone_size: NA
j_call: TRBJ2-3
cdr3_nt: TGTGCCAGCAGTTTAAATACCCGGGATACGCAGTATTTT
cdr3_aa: CASSLNTRDTQYF

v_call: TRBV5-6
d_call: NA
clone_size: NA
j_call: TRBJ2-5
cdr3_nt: TGTGCCAGCAGCCAAATATCTACGGGTGGCCGGGAGACCCAGTACTTC
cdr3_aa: CASSQISTGGRETQYF

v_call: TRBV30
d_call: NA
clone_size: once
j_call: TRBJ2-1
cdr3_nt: TGTGCCTGGAGTGTAATTCATGATAGCGGAAGCTACAATGAGCAGTTCTTC
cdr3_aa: CAWSVIHDSGSYNEQFF

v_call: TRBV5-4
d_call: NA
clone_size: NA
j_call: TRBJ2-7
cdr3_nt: TGTGCCAGCAGCTTGGACGGGGGTCCCTACGAGCAGTACTTC
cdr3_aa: CASSLDGGPYEQYF

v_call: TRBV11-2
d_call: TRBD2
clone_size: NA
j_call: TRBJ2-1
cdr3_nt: TGTGCCAGCAGCTTAGCTCGACTAGCCCACAATGAGCAGTTCTTC
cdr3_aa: CASSLARLAHNEQFF

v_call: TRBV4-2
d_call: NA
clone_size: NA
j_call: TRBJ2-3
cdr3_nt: TGTGCCAGCAGCCAGGTTAGGGGGGGTGAGACAGATACGCAGTATTTT
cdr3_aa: CASSQVRGGETDTQYF

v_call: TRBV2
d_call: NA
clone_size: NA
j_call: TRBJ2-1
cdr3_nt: TGTGCCAGCGTCGGATCCGAGGACTACAATGAGCAGTTCTTC
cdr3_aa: CASVGSEDYNEQFF

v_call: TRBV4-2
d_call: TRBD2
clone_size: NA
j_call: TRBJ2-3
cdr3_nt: TGTGCCAGCAGCCAAGATGGGTCTAGCGGCCGCTCGTATACGCAGTATTTT
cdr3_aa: CASSQDGSSGRSYTQYF

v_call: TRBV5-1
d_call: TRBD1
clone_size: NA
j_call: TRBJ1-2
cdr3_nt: TGCGCCAGCAGCTTGGAGGGGGCGGTCTATGGCTACACCTTC
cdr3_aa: CASSLEGAVYGYTF

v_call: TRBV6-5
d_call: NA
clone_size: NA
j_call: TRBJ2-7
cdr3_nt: TGTGCCAGCAGTCGCACGCCGAGCTCCTACGAGCAGTACTTC
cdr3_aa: CASSRTPSSYEQYF

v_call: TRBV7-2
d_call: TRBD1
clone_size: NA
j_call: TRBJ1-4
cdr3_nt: TGTGCCAGCAGCTTAGCCCTGACAGGGGTCGGGGAAAAACTGTTTTTT
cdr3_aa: CASSLALTGVGEKLFF

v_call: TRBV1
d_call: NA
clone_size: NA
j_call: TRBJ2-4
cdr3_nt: TGCACCAGCAGCCAAGAGGCGTCTAGCGGGAGAGGAAACATTCAGTACTTC
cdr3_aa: CTSSQEASSGRGNIQYF

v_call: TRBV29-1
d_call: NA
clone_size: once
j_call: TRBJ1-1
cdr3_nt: TGCAGCGTTGAGGGGTCAGGGAAAGGTGACACTGAAGCTTTCTTT
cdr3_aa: CSVEGSGKGDTEAFF

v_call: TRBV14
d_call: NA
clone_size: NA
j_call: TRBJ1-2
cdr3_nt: TGTGCCAGCAGCCCCCAGGGGTACCCTAACTATGGCTACACCTTC
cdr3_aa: CASSPQGYPNYGYTF

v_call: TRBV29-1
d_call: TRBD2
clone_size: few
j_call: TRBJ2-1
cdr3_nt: TGCAGCGTTGCTGGGTGGAAGTCGCTAGCGGGAGAACCTTCCGATGAGCAGTTCTTC
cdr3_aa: CSVAGWKSLAGEPSDEQFF

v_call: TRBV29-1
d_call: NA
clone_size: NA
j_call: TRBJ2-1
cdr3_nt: TGCAGCGTTGAATCTCACTCCCTCTTAAATGAGCAGTTCTTC
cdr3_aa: CSVESHSLLNEQFF

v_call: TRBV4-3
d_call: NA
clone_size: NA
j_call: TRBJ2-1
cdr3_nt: TGCGCCAGCAGCCAAGAAGGTAGACACGGGGGTTTGGATGAGCAGTTCTTC
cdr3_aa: CASSQEGRHGGLDEQFF

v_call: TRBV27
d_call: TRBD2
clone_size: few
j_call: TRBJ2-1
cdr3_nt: TGTGCCAGCAGAGACCGGGACAGGACTAGCGGGAGGGCCGGGAATGAGCAGTTCTTC
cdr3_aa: CASRDRDRTSGRAGNEQFF

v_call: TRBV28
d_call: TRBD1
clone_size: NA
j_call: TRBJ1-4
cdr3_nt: TGTGCCAGCAGTTACGGGACAGGGTACGAAAAACTGTTTTTT
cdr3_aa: CASSYGTGYEKLFF

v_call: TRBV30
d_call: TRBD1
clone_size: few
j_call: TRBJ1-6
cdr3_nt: TGTGCCGTCCGGACAGGGAATAATTCACCCCTCCACTTT
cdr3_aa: CAVRTGNNSPLHF

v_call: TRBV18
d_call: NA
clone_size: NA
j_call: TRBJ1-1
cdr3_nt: TGTGCCAGCTCACCTGTCCGCACTGAAGCTTTCTTT
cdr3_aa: CASSPVRTEAFF

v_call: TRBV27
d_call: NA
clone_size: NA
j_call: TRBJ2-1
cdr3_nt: TGTGCCAGCAGTTTGACAGGTCCCCCCTACAATGAGCAGTTCTTC
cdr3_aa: CASSLTGPPYNEQFF

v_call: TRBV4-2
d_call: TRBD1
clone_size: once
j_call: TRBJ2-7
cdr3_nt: TGTGCCAGCAGCCAAGGGTGGGACAGTACCTACGAGCAGTACTTC
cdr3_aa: CASSQGWDSTYEQYF

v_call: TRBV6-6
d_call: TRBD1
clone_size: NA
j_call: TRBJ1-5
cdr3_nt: TGTGCCAGCAGTTCCGGGACAGGGCTTGTCAATCAGCCCCAGCATTTT
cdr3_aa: CASSSGTGLVNQPQHF

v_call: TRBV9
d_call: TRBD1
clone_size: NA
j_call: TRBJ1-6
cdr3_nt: TGTGCCAGCAGCGTAGAGGGATCGGGACAGGGATACTCACCCCTCCACTTT
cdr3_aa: CASSVEGSGQGYSPLHF

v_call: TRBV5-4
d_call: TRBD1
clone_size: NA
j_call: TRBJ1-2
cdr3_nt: TGTGCCAGCAGCTGGGACAGTTCCTATGGCTACACCTTC
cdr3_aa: CASSWDSSYGYTF

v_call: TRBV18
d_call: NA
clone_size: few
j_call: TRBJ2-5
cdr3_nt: TGTGCCAGCTCACCTTATGTCCAGGGACATAACCAAGAGACCCAGTACTTC
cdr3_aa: CASSPYVQGHNQETQYF

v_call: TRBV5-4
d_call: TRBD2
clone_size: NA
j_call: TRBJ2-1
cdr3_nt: TGTGCCACCAAAAAAGGTGGGCGGGGGGGCCAGACCTACAATGAGCAGTTCTTC
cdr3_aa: CATKKGGRGGQTYNEQFF

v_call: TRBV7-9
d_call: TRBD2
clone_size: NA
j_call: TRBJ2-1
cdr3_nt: TGTGCCAGCAGCTTACGGGCTAGCGGGAGCAATGAGCAGTTCTTC
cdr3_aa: CASSLRASGSNEQFF